This entry is about one T cell receptor (beta chain). The antigen is not known. The data were obtained in a study of response to subunit inactivated influenza vaccine. The study, taken as a whole, reports: Seasonal influenza vaccination, on each occasion, was suggested by the authors to recruit few new T cells.

Using its own MiXCR run on the RT-PCR reads, TCRdb lists one record per CDR3 protein. The sample yields about 580,000 distinct CDR3 sequences, around 15% seen once. CDR3 length: 15 amino acids. V lost 5 bases to trimming and J lost 4 bases; unmatched junction nucleotides: 5. CDR1 and CDR2 from the germline V gene are SGHTA and FQGNSA. This TCR came from a man aged 50-59 years who received an inactivated influenza vaccine. V gene TRBV7-2 combines with J gene TRBJ1-4, with TRBD1 matching 9 bases. The sequencing used PBMCs from blood, collected approximately 13 days after vaccination. The DNA of the CDR3 is TGTGCCAGCAGCCCCGGGACAGGGTTTAATGAAAAACTGTTTTTT. This codes for CASSPGTGFNEKLFF.